This T cell receptor beta chain was documented in a study of blood T cell repertoires in COVID-19. At the level of the study: T cells, B-cell-depleted T cells, or PBMCs provided the cDNA or gDNA that served as material.

Recruited during active infection, patients (from Seattle) were subsequently followed longitudinally. Original methodology: Nucleated cell number was recorded as an estimate derived from reference gene primer amplification. Clones were sequenced by immunoSEQ multiplex PCR, and TCRdb holds only the in-frame ones, with some missing. That table furnishes V, J and clone size, whereas the DNA furnished D and trimming. Of about 150,000 clones listed, roughly nine tenths are singletons. The CDR3 has 14 amino acids. V dropped 2 bases and J dropped 3 bases, with 8 bases sitting between them. The germline V gene encodes CDR1 MNHNS and CDR2 SASEGT.

The chain uses TRBV6-1 and TRBJ1-5; perhaps TRBD1 as D (5 bases). Specimen: peripheral blood. The source of this sequence is a man between 18 and 29 years old with COVID-19, enrolled during active disease. CDR3 sequence (DNA): TGTGCCAGCAGTGAATGGGGCAACAATCAGCCCCAGCATTTT. This translates into CASSEWGNNQPQHF.